The 9 T cell receptor beta chains below come from one sample, sequenced in a study of T cell repertoires in cytomegalovirus infection. TCRdb ran MiXCR on the reads and lists one entry per CDR3 protein. The table records some 800,000 distinct CDR3 sequences, around a third of them present only once. These receptors' targets are unknown. Sample: cultured CD8+ T cells from PBMCs, taken from culture after CMV antigen stimulation. The receptors here all came from a human donor in good health (CMV status not recorded). Some clones in this sample may be carry-over from other donors' samples.

The chain joins TRBV6-8 to TRBJ1-6; 11 bases fit TRBD1. This CDR3 region has 14 residues. Germline V CDR1 and CDR2: MNHGY, SAAAGT. J lost 10 bases, V lost 3 bases, and 2 bases had no gene match. DNA for the CDR3: TGTGCCAGCAGTTATGGGACAGGGGGATCACCCCTCCACTTT. Amino acids: CASSYGTGGSPLHF.

This clonotype was seen a few times. The CDR3, as DNA: TGTGCCAGCAGACCAAGGAGTACTCCGACCTACGAGCAGTACGTC. Protein product: CASRPRSTPTYEQYV. V is TRBV6-2 or TRBV6-3 and J is TRBJ2-7; no definite D call. This CDR3 contains 15 residues. V was clipped by 6 bases and J by 2 bases, with 17 bases between them. The V gene's germline CDR1 is MNHEY and CDR2 SVGEGT.

V is TRBV6-1 and J is TRBJ2-7, with D perhaps being TRBD1 or TRBD2 (5 bases each). Germline V gene data show CDR1 as MNHNS and CDR2 as SASEGT. This CDR3 spans 13 amino acids. Between the trimmed V and J ends, which lost 3 bases and 6 bases, there was a span of 12 bases. The CDR3 DNA reads TGTGCCAGCAGTGAGTGGCAGGGAGTCGAGCAGTACGTC. This sequence encodes CASSEWQGVEQYV.

The chain joins TRBV6-6 to TRBJ1-2, with a weak D call TRBD1 (5 bases). Germline CDR1 is MNHNY and CDR2 is SVGAGI (reference sequence). V was trimmed by 0 bases and J by 3 bases, leaving 14 bases between them. This CDR3 region has 16 residues. The CDR3 bases are TGTGCCAGCAGTTACTCGCGTGGGGGGTTCGACTATGGCTACACCTTC. Translated, it gives CASSYSRGGFDYGYTF.

This clonotype was observed a handful of times. V and J are TRBV6-2 or TRBV6-3 and TRBJ2-1; D is uncertain. Between the trimmed V and J ends, which lost 2 bases and 2 bases, there was a span of 13 bases. The CDR3 spans 16 residues. CDR1 MNHEY and CDR2 SVGEGT come from the germline V gene. CDR3 in DNA: TGTGCCAGCAGTTACACTTATAGTCTAACCTACAATGAGCAGTTCTTC. Encoded protein: CASSYTYSLTYNEQFF.

This clonotype was seen at least ten times. The rearrangement uses TRBV6-2 or TRBV6-3 and TRBJ2-1; weak D call: TRBD1 (6 bases). Germline CDR1 and CDR2: MNHEY and SVGEGT. There are 16 residues in the CDR3. V shed 2 bases and J shed 2 bases, with 13 bases lying between them. In DNA, the CDR3 is TGTGCCAGCAGTTACGGGGGCGAACTACCCTACAATGAGCAGTTCTTC. It is translated as CASSYGGELPYNEQFF.

The V gene is TRBV6-2 or TRBV6-3, the J gene TRBJ2-7; weak D call: TRBD1 (6 bases). Trimming left V 6 bases short and J 6 bases short, with 15 bases between. This CDR3 is built from 13 residues. Per the germline V gene, CDR1 is MNHEY and CDR2 is SVGEGT. The DNA of the CDR3 is TGTGCCAGCAGCCTACCCAGGGGCGGCGAGCAGTACGTC. Translating gives CASSLPRGGEQYV.

The chain recombines TRBV4-2 with TRBJ2-7; D possibly corresponds to TRBD2 (6 bases). The CDR3 length is 14 residues. Germline loops: CDR1 LGHNA, CDR2 YNFKEQ. The V end lost 2 bases, the J end lost 4 bases, and 12 bases lay between the germline ends. In DNA form, the CDR3 reads TGTGCCAGCAGCCAACCCTGGGGGGATTACGAGCAGTACTTC. It codes for CASSQPWGDYEQYF.

V usage is TRBV6-5 and J usage is TRBJ2-5; D is unresolved. CDR1 and CDR2 (germline): MNHEY, SVGAGI. This CDR3 has 14 residues. The V end was cut by 0 bases, the J end by 5 bases, with 10 bases between. The CDR3 coding sequence is TGTGCCAGCAGTTACTCAAGGGCTCGGGAGACCCAGTACTTC. Its translation is CASSYSRARETQYF.